A single sample gave rise to the 30 T cell receptor beta chains below, sequenced in a study of blood T cell repertoires in COVID-19. The table came from immunoSEQ multiplex PCR; TCRdb's copy has only in-frame clones and leaves some out. Of fewer than 500,000 clones listed, 85% to 90% were seen once; the top ten hold roughly 1.1%. Sequenced material: PBMCs or T cells enriched from blood (not recorded which). The receptor source for this set is a man aged 25-40 years who had recovered from COVID-19.

This rearrangement joins TRBV5-8 to TRBJ2-5, with D uncertain. V lost 1 base to trimming and J lost 1 base, with 11 bases between them. Germline CDR1 reads SGHTS; CDR2 reads YDEGEE. This CDR3 is 15 amino acids long. The CDR3, as DNA: TGTGCCAGCAGCTTGCTTGGCATCCTCCAAGAGACCCAGTACTTC. This codes for CASSLLGILQETQYF.

This rearrangement joins TRBV4-1 to TRBJ1-5, with 11 nucleotides matching TRBD1. Trimming removed 3 bases from V and 6 bases from J; junction bases left unmatched: 1. Per germline, CDR1 MGHRA and CDR2 YSYEKL. This CDR3 has 14 residues. The CDR3: CASSQDRGLQPQHF. The CDR3 DNA follows: TGCGCCAGCAGCCAGGACAGGGGGCTTCAGCCCCAGCATTTT.

This sequence joins TRBV3-1 (or the pseudogene TRBV3-2) and TRBJ1-4; 10 bases map to TRBD1. The germline CDR1 and CDR2 sequences are LGHDT and YNNKEL (reference sequence). The CDR3 totals 15 residues. V gave up 3 bases and J gave up 8 bases; unmatched junction bases: 6. DNA for the CDR3: TGTGCCAGCAGCCAGACGGGGACAGGGGAAGAAAAACTGTTTTTT. It is translated as CASSQTGTGEEKLFF.

The chain uses TRBV10-3 and TRBJ2-6; D is uncertain. CDR1 and CDR2 from the germline V gene are ENHRY and SYGVKD. This CDR3 is built from 14 residues. V lost 7 bases to trimming and J lost 0 bases, with 7 bases between them. The CDR3 DNA is TGTGCCATCACCGATAGCTCTGGGGCCAACGTCCTGACTTTC. This sequence encodes CAITDSSGANVLTF.

This chain joins TRBV3-1 (or the pseudogene TRBV3-2) and TRBJ2-7, with 7 nucleotides matching TRBD1. The ends lost 2 bases at V and 2 bases at J; junction bases unmatched: 9. This CDR3 region has 16 residues. Germline CDR1 and CDR2: LGHDT and YNNKEL (reference sequence). In DNA form, the CDR3 reads TGTGCCAGCAGCCAATTCTCCGGGACAGTAGCCTACGAGCAGTACTTC. Translation: CASSQFSGTVAYEQYF.

The chain joins TRBV5-8 to TRBJ1-5; D gene uncertain. The CDR3 extends over 12 amino acids. CDR1 SGHTS and CDR2 YDEGEE come from the germline V gene. V lost 2 bases and J 4 bases, leaving 4 bases between the germline ends. CDR3 nucleotide sequence: TGTGCCAGCAGCTTCGAGAATCAGCCCCAGCATTTT. The encoded protein is CASSFENQPQHF.

The rearrangement links TRBV19 to TRBJ1-1; 7 bases are a match to TRBD1. This CDR3 comprises 14 residues. V dropped 5 bases and J dropped 4; count of bases not matched to a gene: 7. Germline V gene sequence: CDR1 LNHDA, CDR2 SQIVND (reference sequence). The CDR3 DNA reads TGTGCCAGTAGTCCCTTGACAGGGTTCACTGAAGCTTTCTTT. Its translation is CASSPLTGFTEAFF.

This clone was found once. The chain carries TRBV23-1 and TRBJ1-4, with D unresolved. TRBV23-1 is annotated as an ORF whose role is uncertain. Trimming cost V 2 bases and J 4 bases, with 17 bases left between them. There are 17 residues in the CDR3. The CDR3: CASSQATSGPGNEKLFF. The DNA of the CDR3 is TGCGCCAGCAGTCAAGCCACGTCCGGCCCGGGTAATGAAAAACTGTTTTTT.

In the case of this clone: In the same sample, other DNA sequences code for this CDR3. The chain links TRBV28 to TRBJ1-1; no definite D call. Germline V gene data show CDR1 as MDHEN and CDR2 as SYDVKM. This CDR3 spans 12 amino acids. Trimming stripped 2 bases from V and 4 bases from J, with 5 bases between. The CDR3 nucleotides read TGTGCCAGCAGTTTACGGGGCACTGAAGCTTTCTTT. Translated, it gives CASSLRGTEAFF.

The V and J genes are TRBV24-1 and TRBJ2-3; TRBD1 might be the D (5 bases). Per germline, CDR1 KGHDR and CDR2 SFDVKD. The CDR3 sequence is 13 residues long. With 9 bases removed from V and 2 bases from J, the gap between germline ends came to 11 bases. In DNA, the CDR3 is TGTGCCACCGAGACAGAATCCACAGATACGCAGTATTTT. This codes for CATETESTDTQYF.

The CDR3 sequence is CASSESRDRVQPQHF. CDR3 nucleotide sequence: TGCGCCAGCAGTGAGTCCCGGGACAGGGTTCAGCCCCAGCATTTT. V is TRBV10-2 and J is TRBJ1-5; 9 nucleotides match TRBD1. The CDR3 totals 15 residues. Germline V gene lookup returns CDR1 WSHSY and CDR2 SAAADI. Losses at the gene ends were 0 bases for V and 6 bases for J; bases not matched to a gene: 3.

The V gene is TRBV19, the J gene TRBJ1-1; D ambiguous. Germline V CDR1 and CDR2: LNHDA, SQIVND (reference sequence). V shed 5 bases and J shed 3 bases, with 10 bases lying between them. This CDR3 has 13 amino acids. CDR3 protein: CASSATGDTEAFF. The CDR3, as DNA: TGTGCCAGTAGTGCGACGGGAGACACTGAAGCTTTCTTT.

The chain combines TRBV3-1 (or the pseudogene TRBV3-2) with TRBJ1-1; D gene uncertain. The CDR3 runs to 15 residues. In germline, CDR1 is LGHDT, CDR2 YNNKEL (reference sequence). V lost 2 bases and J lost 1, with 11 bases in between. CDR3 protein: CASSQLGGSNTEAFF. The CDR3 nucleotides are TGTGCCAGCAGCCAACTAGGTGGGTCGAACACTGAAGCTTTCTTT.

This clone was counted only a few times. The chain uses TRBV5-1 and TRBJ2-5; 9 bases map to TRBD1. Losses at the gene ends were 4 bases for V and 7 bases for J; bases not matched to a gene: 14. Per the germline V gene, CDR1 is SGHRS and CDR2 is YFSETQ. The CDR3 contains 16 residues. The CDR3 sequence is CASSRLGQGPSRTQYF. DNA of the CDR3: TGCGCCAGCAGCCGACTTGGACAGGGGCCCTCTCGGACCCAGTACTTC.

This CDR3 is CATSDGQGGNQPQHF. The CDR3, as DNA: TGTGCCACCAGTGATGGACAGGGTGGGAATCAGCCCCAGCATTTT. The J gene is TRBJ1-5, the V gene TRBV24-1; 8 nucleotides agree with TRBD1. V gave up 3 bases and J gave up 4 bases; unmatched junction bases: 4. This CDR3 has 15 amino acids. Germline CDR1 is KGHDR and CDR2 is SFDVKD.

V and J are TRBV4-1 and TRBJ1-2, with D possibly being TRBD1 (6 bases). Germline-derived CDR1 and CDR2 are MGHRA and YSYEKL. The ends were cut back, 1 base at V and 2 bases at J, with 11 bases in the middle. CDR3 size: 15 residues. CDR3 region: CASSQVAQGNYGYTF. In nucleotides, the CDR3 is TGCGCCAGCAGCCAAGTTGCGCAGGGGAACTATGGCTACACCTTC.

The chain combines TRBV28 with TRBJ2-7; D may be TRBD1 (6 bases). V lost 4 bases and J 6 bases, leaving 16 bases between the germline ends. This CDR3 spans 14 amino acids. Per germline, CDR1 MDHEN and CDR2 SYDVKM. This chain's CDR3 is CASSSTGLPSEQYF. The CDR3 DNA follows: TGTGCCAGCAGTTCAACAGGGCTTCCCTCCGAGCAGTACTTC.

For the CDR3, the DNA is TGTGCCAGTAGTAAGGCCCTCAAGGGGGCGGTGACTGAAGCTTTCTTT. The encoded protein is CASSKALKGAVTEAFF. This chain uses TRBV19 with TRBJ1-1, with 7 bases lining up with TRBD1. The CDR3 spans 16 residues. After removal of 4 bases from V and 5 bases from J, the junction contained 13 bases not matched to a gene. The germline gives CDR1 LNHDA, CDR2 SQIVND (reference sequence).

The chain employs TRBV5-4 and TRBJ1-2, with 10 bases aligning to TRBD1. From germline, CDR1 is SGHNT and CDR2 YYREEE (reference sequence). The V and J ends lost 3 bases and 6 bases, in that order; junction bases with no gene match: 2. CDR3 size: 13 residues. The CDR3 nucleotides are TGTGCCAGCAGCTGGACAGGGGGTAATGGCTACACCTTC. This translates into CASSWTGGNGYTF.

V and J are TRBV19 and TRBJ1-1, with no clear D. Between the trimmed V and J ends, which lost 2 bases and 1 base, there was a span of 11 bases. CDR3 size: 15 residues. The germline gives CDR1 LNHDA, CDR2 SQIVND (reference sequence). The CDR3 reads CASSIILGGNTEAFF. CDR3 DNA sequence: TGTGCCAGTAGTATAATCCTCGGCGGGAACACTGAAGCTTTCTTT.

The chain joins TRBV7-9 to TRBJ1-1; 8 bases align to TRBD1. Trimming cost V 5 bases and J 4 bases; bases outside gene matches: 9. Germline CDR1 reads SEHNR; CDR2 reads FQNEAQ (reference sequence). The CDR3 sequence is 15 residues long. The CDR3 DNA is TGTGCCAGCAGCGCCTCCGGGACAGGTGGCACTGAAGCTTTCTTT. Its translation: CASSASGTGGTEAFF.

The CDR3 sequence is CASSVARKGGEQYF. The DNA for the CDR3 is TGTGCCAGCAGTGTAGCAAGAAAAGGGGGCGAGCAGTACTTC. The chain links TRBV6-1 to TRBJ2-7; weak D call: TRBD1 (6 bases). The CDR3 has 14 amino acids. Germline assignment: CDR1 MNHNS and CDR2 SASEGT. V gave up 4 bases and J gave up 6 bases, with 16 bases separating them.

This CDR3 reads CASSPSGGMETQYF. The CDR3 nucleotides are TGCGCCAGCAGCCCATCAGGGGGCATGGAGACCCAGTACTTC. The V gene is TRBV5-1, the J gene TRBJ2-5, with TRBD1 matching over 8 bases. The CDR3 consists of 14 residues. Losses at the gene ends were 4 bases for V and 5 bases for J; bases not matched to a gene: 7. Germline CDR1 is SGHRS and CDR2 is YFSETQ.

V usage is TRBV27 and J usage is TRBJ1-6; no reliable D call. V was shortened by 8 bases and J by 13 bases, with 15 bases between the two germline ends. Germline V gene data show CDR1 as MNHEY and CDR2 as SMNVEV (reference sequence). The CDR3 sequence is 12 residues long. The CDR3 reads CASRGIRNPLHF. CDR3 DNA sequence: TGTGCCAGCCGGGGTATTAGGAACCCCCTCCACTTT.

V is TRBV5-1 and J is TRBJ2-5; 7 bases are a match to TRBD1. Germline CDR1 and CDR2: SGHRS and YFSETQ. There are 14 residues in the CDR3. Losses at the gene ends were 3 bases for V and 2 bases for J; bases not matched to a gene: 4. Here the CDR3 DNA reads TGCGCCAGCAGCTGGGGACAGAAACAAGAGACCCAGTACTTC. It specifies CASSWGQKQETQYF.

This chain's CDR3 is CASSLAGTGSHEQYF. The CDR3 DNA reads TGTGCCAGCAGTTTAGCCGGGACAGGGTCCCACGAGCAGTACTTC. The rearrangement links TRBV28 to TRBJ2-7, with 9 bases identical to TRBD1. Germline CDR1 reads MDHEN; CDR2 reads SYDVKM. CDR3 length: 15 residues. Unmatched junction bases numbered 7, after V lost 2 bases and J lost 5 bases.

The CDR3 is CATTRRWEEGTQYF. The CDR3 bases are TGTGCCACCACTAGGCGGTGGGAAGAAGGGACCCAGTACTTC. J is TRBJ2-5 and V is TRBV28; maybe TRBD2 (5 bases). Trimming shortened V by 10 bases and J by 7 bases, and 22 bases separated the two germline ends. The CDR3 runs to 14 residues. Germline V gene lookup returns CDR1 MDHEN and CDR2 SYDVKM.

V is TRBV5-1 and J is TRBJ2-1, with 8 nucleotides matching TRBD2. J lost 7 bases, V lost 3 bases, and 9 bases had no gene match. CDR3 size: 15 residues. Germline-derived CDR1 and CDR2 are SGHRS and YFSETQ. The CDR3 DNA follows: TGCGCCAGCAGCTCCGGGACTAGTCTTTCAAATGAGCAGTTCTTC. The encoded protein is CASSSGTSLSNEQFF.

The CDR3 DNA is TGTGCCAGCAGCCTGACCGGGACAGCATCCTACGAGCAGTACTTC. Translation: CASSLTGTASYEQYF. The genes are TRBV7-9 and TRBJ2-7; TRBD1 matches 7 bases. V lost 5 bases to trimming and J lost 1 base; unmatched junction nucleotides: 8. From germline, CDR1 is SEHNR and CDR2 FQNEAQ (reference sequence). The length of the CDR3 is 15 residues. Together with reference TRBV7-9 and TRBJ2-7, the CDR3 gives the full variable domain: DTGVSQNPRHKITKRGQNVTFRCDPISEHNRLYWYRQTLGQGPEFLTYFQNEAQLEKSRLLSDRFSAERPKGSFSTLEIQRTEQGDSAMYLCASSLTGTASYEQYFGPGTRLTVT.

The chain combines TRBV6-1 with TRBJ2-2; 7 bases map to TRBD2. Losses at the gene ends were 3 bases for V and 0 bases for J; bases not matched to a gene: 1. The germline V gene has CDR1 MNHNS and CDR2 SASEGT. The CDR3 length is 15 residues. The chain's CDR3 is CASSDGGTNTGELFF. CDR3 coding DNA: TGTGCCAGCAGTGACGGGGGGACGAACACCGGGGAGCTGTTTTTT.